Below are 17 T cell receptor beta chains sequenced from a single sample in a study of shared clonotypes between healthy human individuals. Sequencing was performed with immunoSEQ multiplex PCR; in TCRdb, only in-frame clones are kept and a portion is missing. Of around 500,000 clones listed, around three quarters are singletons. The sample comprised PBMCs. The receptors were gathered from a woman in her 40s in good health. Some clones in this sample may be carry-over from other donors' samples.

V is TRBV5-4 and J is TRBJ2-1; 7 bases fit TRBD1. V was pared by 5 bases and J by 7 bases, with 9 bases of the junction left unmatched. Germline CDR1 reads SGHNT; CDR2 reads YYREEE (reference sequence). The CDR3 spans 14 residues. The CDR3 sequence is CASSPGTVQNEQFF. CDR3 nucleotides: TGTGCCAGCAGTCCCGGGACAGTCCAAAATGAGCAGTTCTTC.

This chain joins TRBV19 and TRBJ2-2, with 7 bases identical to TRBD1. The CDR3 has 15 amino acids. V dropped 10 bases and J dropped 1; count of bases not matched to a gene: 9. Germline CDR1 is LNHDA and CDR2 is SQIVND (reference sequence). The CDR3, as DNA: TGTGCCACTAGAACCAGGGGGATGAACACCGGGGAGCTGTTTTTT. Residues: CATRTRGMNTGELFF.

This clone was detected only once. The chain uses TRBV27 and TRBJ2-3; weak D call: TRBD2 (6 bases). V was shortened by 3 bases and J by 2 bases, with 9 bases between the two germline ends. Germline V gene lookup returns CDR1 MNHEY and CDR2 SMNVEV (reference sequence). The CDR3 extends over 14 amino acids. This chain's CDR3 is CASSLSLATDTQYF. The CDR3 DNA sequence: TGTGCCAGCAGTTTGTCACTAGCCACAGATACGCAGTATTTT.

This clone showed up just a few times. The chain couples TRBV7-2 to TRBJ2-7; unclear D gene. CDR3 length: 12 residues. Germline CDR1 reads SGHTA; CDR2 reads FQGNSA. Between the trimmed V and J ends, which lost 2 bases and 4 bases, there was a span of 6 bases. The chain's CDR3 is CASSLLGYEQYF. The CDR3 coding sequence is TGTGCCAGCAGCTTATTGGGATACGAGCAGTACTTC.

V is TRBV10-3 and J is TRBJ2-3; D perhaps matches TRBD1 (5 bases). The CDR3 covers 16 residues. The V end was cut by 11 bases, the J end by 1 base, with 22 bases between. CDR1 and CDR2 (germline): ENHRY, SYGVKD. The CDR3 is CAARVGLSRGTDTQYF. In nucleotides, the CDR3 is TGTGCCGCCAGGGTAGGGCTGAGCCGGGGCACAGATACGCAGTATTTT.

The table lists this clone with a count of one. The chain carries TRBV27 and TRBJ2-3; 10 bases line up with TRBD1. With 5 bases clipped from V and 6 bases from J, the junction kept 8 bases outside the gene matches. CDR1 and CDR2 from the germline V gene are MNHEY and SMNVEV (reference sequence). The CDR3 has 15 residues. CDR3 coding DNA: TGTGCCAGCAGTCCCGGGACAGGGGTTGGGGATACGCAGTATTTT. This codes for CASSPGTGVGDTQYF.

This clone was seen once. This chain connects TRBV2 to TRBJ1-1; D unresolved. CDR1 is SNHLY and CDR2 is FYNNEI in the germline V gene. The CDR3 has 13 amino acids. V shed 7 bases and J shed 7 bases, with 16 bases lying between them. DNA of the CDR3: TGTGCCAGCACCGCCGAGACGGAGCATGAAGCTTTCTTT. Protein: CASTAETEHEAFF.

On this clone itself: A much larger clone differs by one base, so this may be a read error. The CDR3 reads CASSQQGETGELFF. The CDR3, as DNA: TGTGCCAGCAGCCAACAGGGTGAAACCGGGGAGCTGTTTTTT. V is TRBV4-2 and J is TRBJ2-2, with D perhaps TRBD1 (5 bases). V dropped 2 bases and J dropped 5 bases, with 9 bases sitting between them. From germline, CDR1 is LGHNA and CDR2 YNFKEQ. The CDR3 extends over 14 amino acids.

The chain carries TRBV27 and TRBJ2-3; TRBD2 aligns across 7 bases. With V trimmed by 3 bases and J by 1 base, 7 bases remained unmatched. There are 16 residues in the CDR3. Germline-derived CDR1 and CDR2 are MNHEY and SMNVEV (reference sequence). The CDR3 DNA is TGTGCCAGCAGTTTCTGGCGGGAGATCGGCACAGATACGCAGTATTTT. It codes for CASSFWREIGTDTQYF.

The J gene is TRBJ2-5, the V gene TRBV11-3; TRBD1 is a possible D gene (6 bases). Trimming took off 1 base at V and 4 bases at J, with 19 bases between the two ends. Germline V gives CDR1 SGHNT, CDR2 YENEEA. This CDR3 has 17 residues. CDR3 in DNA: TGTGCCAGCAGCTTAGGAAGTAGAGTACAGGGAAGAGAGACCCAGTACTTC. The encoded protein is CASSLGSRVQGRETQYF.

The rearrangement joins TRBV25-1 to TRBJ2-3; D possibly matches TRBD1 or TRBD2 (5 bases each). Germline V gene lookup returns CDR1 MGHDK and CDR2 SYGVNS. The V gene lost 1 base and the J gene lost 5 bases, with 22 bases spanning the gap. The CDR3 spans 18 residues. Here the CDR3 reads CASSEWTPGDLRGDTQYF. The CDR3 nucleotides are TGTGCCAGCAGTGAATGGACACCCGGGGACCTTCGTGGAGATACGCAGTATTTT.

This clone appeared once. This chain joins TRBV28 and TRBJ2-5; a weak D match, TRBD1 (6 bases). The CDR3 covers 17 residues. With 7 bases removed from V and 0 bases from J, the gap between germline ends came to 21 bases. Germline V gene data show CDR1 as MDHEN and CDR2 as SYDVKM. The DNA for the CDR3 is TGTGCCAGCATCCTAGGGAGCCGGGACAAGTACCAAGAGACCCAGTACTTC. Protein sequence: CASILGSRDKYQETQYF.

This clone was counted between two and nine times. This rearrangement joins TRBV5-1 to TRBJ2-3; tentative D call: TRBD2 (5 bases). Germline loops: CDR1 SGHRS, CDR2 YFSETQ. The CDR3 has 16 amino acids. Between the trimmed V and J ends, which lost 4 bases and 3 bases, there was a span of 18 bases. CDR3: CASSQTRVRATDTQYF. The CDR3 nucleotides read TGCGCCAGCAGCCAAACGCGGGTTCGAGCAACAGATACGCAGTATTTT.

The chain carries TRBV7-8 and TRBJ2-7; tentative D call: TRBD2 (5 bases). Deletions cut 7 bases from V and 7 bases from J, with 20 bases between. Germline values: CDR1 SGHVS, CDR2 FQNEAQ. This CDR3 region has 14 residues. This chain's CDR3 is CASTQRETFWEQYF. The CDR3 bases are TGTGCCAGCACCCAGAGGGAGACCTTCTGGGAGCAGTACTTC.

In DNA, the CDR3 is TGTGCCTTCCGGGACAGGGGAGGAACAGATACGCAGTATTTT. Protein sequence: CAFRDRGGTDTQYF. This chain connects TRBV30 to TRBJ2-3, with 10 nucleotides matching TRBD1. The CDR3 runs 14 residues. V gave up 7 bases and J gave up 3 bases; unmatched junction bases: 7. Germline V CDR1 and CDR2: GTSNPN, SVGIG (reference sequence).

The chain carries TRBV11-2 and TRBJ2-2, with D perhaps TRBD2 (6 bases). The CDR3 covers 14 residues. CDR1 SGHAT and CDR2 FQNNGV come from the germline V gene. Trimming pared 5 bases from V and 4 bases from J, leaving 11 bases between. CDR3 residues: CASSIHGGTGELFF. The CDR3, as DNA: TGTGCCAGCAGCATCCACGGGGGCACCGGGGAGCTGTTTTTT.

This clone showed up just once. CDR3 in DNA: TGTGCCAGCAGCTTATTTGGGTTAGGGGCTGATATTCGCAATGAGCAGTTCTTC. This translates into CASSLFGLGADIRNEQFF. This sequence joins TRBV7-9 and TRBJ2-1; D is perhaps TRBD1 (5 bases). Trimming removed 2 bases at V and 6 bases at J, with 23 bases between. The germline V gene encodes CDR1 SEHNR and CDR2 FQNEAQ (reference sequence). The CDR3 has 18 residues.